This entry describes one T cell receptor (beta chain). Samples had at least 7 million PBMCs isolated from them. PCR was performed a second time for roughly 7 to 12 cycles using a sample-barcoded 5' primer and a J-beta primer mix. TCRdb used MiXCR to reprocess the 5' RACE reads, holding one entry per CDR3 protein. This sample has some 900,000 distinct CDR3 sequences, with around 26% found just once. There are 15 residues in the CDR3. V was pared by 0 bases and J by 3 bases, with 8 bases between. The germline gives CDR1 SGHTA, CDR2 FQGNSA. The source of the sample is a study of blood T cells in healthy people across ages.

The sequence derives from a woman aged 80 or over in good health. Sequenced: blood. This sequence joins TRBV7-2 and TRBJ1-4; D uncertain. CDR3 sequence reads: CASSLAGLSNEKLFF. In nucleotides, the CDR3 is TGTGCCAGCAGCTTAGCGGGCCTTTCTAATGAAAAACTGTTTTTT.